This entry features one T cell receptor beta chain sequence. Authors' processing steps: Amplification with reference gene primers provided the estimates of nucleated cell counts. Using immunoSEQ multiplex PCR, the repertoire was profiled, and TCRdb retains in-frame clones only, with some absent. V, J and clone size reflect that table, while D and trimming were determined from the DNA. The profile shows about 190,000 clones, approximately 78% of them singletons. This record comes from a study of blood T cell repertoires in COVID-19. The wider study: There were acute and convalescent COVID-19 samples, and they came from the United States, Italy and Spain. Sources were T cells, B-cell-depleted T cells, or PBMCs; the material itself was cDNA or gDNA.

This CDR3 has 12 amino acids. The V end was cut by 5 bases, the J end by 3 bases, with 8 bases between. Germline V gives CDR1 MGHDK, CDR2 SYGVNS. This chain uses TRBV25-1 with TRBJ2-7; maybe TRBD2 (6 bases). Source material: peripheral blood. This receptor was taken from a woman over 75 with active or convalescent COVID-19. The CDR3 loop reads CASSQGLYEQYF. CDR3 DNA: TGTGCCAGCAGTCAGGGACTCTACGAGCAGTACTTC.